Each of the 31 T cell receptor beta chains below was sequenced from the same sample in a study of T cell changes during pregnancy in multiple sclerosis. The data were produced by immunoSEQ multiplex PCR, yet TCRdb's version contains in-frame clones alone and is incomplete. The data contain about 73,000 clones, around 94% of them seen just once; the ten biggest clones take up roughly 2%. The sample was peripheral blood, taken in the second trimester of pregnancy. All receptors come from a female donor in good health, enrolled as a control in a pregnancy study.

V is TRBV28 and J is TRBJ2-2; possibly TRBD2 for D (5 bases). CDR1 and CDR2 from the germline V gene are MDHEN and SYDVKM. The CDR3 totals 12 residues. V shed 10 bases and J shed 6 bases, with 12 bases lying between them. The DNA for the CDR3 is TGTGCCACTCGGGAAGGTGCCGGGGAGCTGTTTTTT. Its translation: CATREGAGELFF.

This clone occurred once. The chain uses TRBV5-4 and TRBJ1-2; D call uncertain. The CDR3 has 13 amino acids. CDR1 is SGHNT and CDR2 is YYREEE in the germline V gene (reference sequence). Trimming removed 3 bases from V and 2 bases from J, with 8 bases in between. The CDR3 DNA reads TGTGCCAGCAGCTCAAAAACAAACTATGGCTACACCTTC. Protein sequence: CASSSKTNYGYTF.

The chain uses TRBV7-2 and TRBJ1-1; D uncertain. CDR3 size: 14 residues. Germline CDR1 SGHTA, CDR2 FQGNSA. V was clipped by 2 bases and J by 2 bases, with 9 bases between them. CDR3 bases: TGTGCCAGCAGCTTAACTGCTTTAAACACTGAAGCTTTCTTT. This sequence encodes CASSLTALNTEAFF.

The count of this clone is one. The chain links TRBV5-4 to TRBJ2-7, with 9 bases fitting TRBD1. Unmatched junction bases numbered 7, after V lost 3 bases and J lost 3 bases. This CDR3 has 15 amino acids. Germline assignment: CDR1 SGHNT and CDR2 YYREEE (reference sequence). Written as DNA, the CDR3 is TGTGCCAGCAGCTCGGGGACAGGGAGGATCTACGAGCAGTACTTC. Its protein product is CASSSGTGRIYEQYF.

The V gene is TRBV7-2, the J gene TRBJ2-2, with D possibly being TRBD2 (5 bases). CDR3 length equals 15 residues. The V end was cut by 5 bases, the J end by 0 bases, with 10 bases between. Germline CDR1 SGHTA, CDR2 FQGNSA. CDR3 residues: CASSPAGANTGELFF. The CDR3 region has the DNA TGTGCCAGCAGCCCCGCCGGGGCGAACACCGGGGAGCTGTTTTTT.

The chain is built from TRBV7-9 and TRBJ2-5; tentatively, D is TRBD2 (5 bases). The V gene's germline CDR1 is SEHNR and CDR2 FQNEAQ (reference sequence). The CDR3 is 15 amino acids. V lost 2 bases and J 5 bases, leaving 15 bases between the germline ends. The CDR3 DNA sequence: TGTGCCAGCAGCTTAATGGAGCTAGCCGCGGAGACCCAGTACTTC. Protein: CASSLMELAAETQYF.

The rearrangement links TRBV5-1 to TRBJ1-4; 7 bases are a match to TRBD1. Germline V gene lookup returns CDR1 SGHRS and CDR2 YFSETQ. The CDR3 is 14 amino acids. Germline trimming cut 3 bases from V and 8 bases from J; bases unmatched to any gene: 7. The CDR3 loop is CASSSDRPREKLFF. In DNA, the CDR3 is TGCGCCAGCAGCTCGGACAGGCCAAGGGAAAAACTGTTTTTT. Using reference TRBV5-1 and TRBJ1-4 for the parts outside the CDR3, the full variable domain is KAGVTQTPRYLIKTRGQQVTLSCSPISGHRSVSWYQQTPGQGLQFLFEYFSETQRNKGNFPGRFSGRQFSNSRSEMNVSTLELGDSALYLCASSSDRPREKLFFGSGTQLSVL.

This sequence joins TRBV7-2 and TRBJ2-5; 7 positions match TRBD2. Trimming cost V 0 bases and J 5 bases; bases outside gene matches: 6. Germline V lookup: CDR1 SGHTA, CDR2 FQGNSA. The CDR3 has 15 residues. CDR3 sequence (DNA): TGTGCCAGCAGCTTAGCCGGACTAGTTACGGAGACCCAGTACTTC. It yields the protein CASSLAGLVTETQYF. The full variable domain, its missing parts supplied by reference TRBV7-2 and TRBJ2-5, is GAGVSQSPSNKVTEKGKDVELRCDPISGHTALYWYRQSLGQGLEFLIYFQGNSAPDKSGLPSDRFSAERTGGSVSTLTIQRTQQEDSAVYLCASSLAGLVTETQYFGPGTRLLVL.

V usage is TRBV7-2 and J usage is TRBJ1-1; D is undetermined. Trimming left V 1 base short and J 1 base short, with 7 bases between. The CDR3 contains 14 residues. Germline CDR1 SGHTA, CDR2 FQGNSA. The CDR3 spells CASSLGHTNTEAFF. CDR3 nucleotides: TGTGCCAGCAGCTTAGGCCACACGAACACTGAAGCTTTCTTT.

J is TRBJ2-7 and V is TRBV9; 9 bases agree with TRBD1. Germline V gives CDR1 SGDLS, CDR2 YYNGEE. The CDR3 loop spans 14 amino acids. Trimming at V came to 3 bases and at J to 3 bases, leaving 4 bases not matched to a gene. CDR3 sequence (DNA): TGTGCCAGCAGCGCGGGACAGGGAATCTACGAGCAGTACTTC. Translated, it gives CASSAGQGIYEQYF.

The chain is built from TRBV25-1 and TRBJ1-1, with TRBD1 matching 10 bases. Per the germline V gene, CDR1 is MGHDK and CDR2 is SYGVNS. The CDR3 spans 13 residues. J was trimmed by 1 base and V by 10 bases; bases with no gene match: 3. The CDR3 loop is CATRTGGNTEAFF. In DNA, the CDR3 is TGTGCCACCCGGACAGGGGGGAACACTGAAGCTTTCTTT.

The chain employs TRBV5-1 and TRBJ2-5; 8 bases fit TRBD1. Germline V gene sequence: CDR1 SGHRS, CDR2 YFSETQ. The CDR3 has 16 residues. Unmatched junction bases numbered 6, after V lost 0 bases and J lost 2 bases. The CDR3 DNA reads as TGCGCCAGCAGCTTGGACTGGACAGGGTGGCAAGAGACCCAGTACTTC. Protein: CASSLDWTGWQETQYF.

The rearrangement joins TRBV7-2 to TRBJ2-7, with unresolved D. The germline V gene encodes CDR1 SGHTA and CDR2 FQGNSA. The CDR3 loop spans 13 amino acids. With 8 bases removed from V and 2 bases from J, the gap between germline ends came to 13 bases. DNA for the CDR3: TGTGCCAGCCACAGAGACGCAACCTACGAGCAGTACTTC. Protein sequence: CASHRDATYEQYF. The variable domain in full, completed from reference TRBV7-2 and TRBJ2-7, reads GAGVSQSPSNKVTEKGKDVELRCDPISGHTALYWYRQSLGQGLEFLIYFQGNSAPDKSGLPSDRFSAERTGGSVSTLTIQRTQQEDSAVYLCASHRDATYEQYFGPGTRLTVT.

The V gene is TRBV25-1, the J gene TRBJ1-1; tentatively, D is TRBD1 (5 bases). V lost 2 bases and J 3 bases, leaving 16 bases between the germline ends. Germline assignment: CDR1 MGHDK and CDR2 SYGVNS. CDR3 length: 16 amino acids. The CDR3 region has the DNA TGTGCCAGCAGTGAAGCTGGATGGGGCCGGGACACTGAAGCTTTCTTT. This encodes CASSEAGWGRDTEAFF.

The rearrangement links TRBV11-3 to TRBJ2-5; 7 bases match TRBD1. The CDR3 consists of 14 residues. In germline, CDR1 is SGHNT, CDR2 YENEEA. V gave up 5 bases and J gave up 4 bases; unmatched junction bases: 7. In DNA, the CDR3 is TGTGCCAGCAGCCCCGGGACAGTCCCAGAGACCCAGTACTTC. Protein product: CASSPGTVPETQYF.

This sequence joins TRBV27 and TRBJ2-4; D remains ambiguous. The germline V and J ends were trimmed by 4 bases and 0 bases, with 10 bases remaining between them. Germline CDR1 is MNHEY and CDR2 is SMNVEV (reference sequence). CDR3 length: 15 amino acids. In DNA, the CDR3 is TGTGCCAGCAGTTCAGATTCTTTAGCCAAAAACATTCAGTACTTC. Translation gives CASSSDSLAKNIQYF.

The genes are TRBV18 and TRBJ2-7; D is uncertain. The CDR3 has 13 residues. Germline V gene sequence: CDR1 KGHSH, CDR2 LQKENI. Trimming took 6 bases from V and 3 from J, leaving 12 bases between them. CDR3 coding DNA: TGTGCCAGCTCCCGGTTGTTTCTCTACGAGCAGTACTTC. As protein: CASSRLFLYEQYF.

V usage is TRBV5-4 and J usage is TRBJ1-2, with a possible D match to TRBD1 (6 bases). Deletions cut 3 bases from V and 5 bases from J, with 14 bases between. CDR1 and CDR2 from the germline V gene are SGHNT and YYREEE (reference sequence). This CDR3 has 14 residues. The CDR3 bases are TGTGCCAGCAGCTCGCCAGGGGCGCGGTATGGCTACACCTTC. It is translated as CASSSPGARYGYTF.

The table lists this clone with a count of one. The chain recombines TRBV5-1 with TRBJ2-3, with 12 bases identical to TRBD2. J lost 8 bases, V lost 3 bases, and 7 bases had no gene match. The CDR3 is made up of 15 amino acids. CDR1 is SGHRS, CDR2 YFSETQ, per germline. CDR3 protein: CASSSLAGGDGTQYF. The DNA for the CDR3 is TGCGCCAGCAGCTCCCTAGCGGGGGGGGACGGTACGCAGTATTTT.

This chain links TRBV7-2 with TRBJ1-1; the D is unclear. The ends were cut back, 1 base at V and 0 bases at J, with 3 bases in the middle. From germline, CDR1 is SGHTA and CDR2 FQGNSA. This CDR3 region has 13 residues. CDR3 sequence: CASSLELNTEAFF. For the CDR3, the DNA is TGTGCCAGCAGCTTAGAGCTGAACACTGAAGCTTTCTTT.

The rearrangement uses TRBV4-2 and TRBJ1-4; 10 bases match TRBD1. J was trimmed by 7 bases and V by 5 bases; bases with no gene match: 7. In germline, CDR1 is LGHNA, CDR2 YNFKEQ. The length of the CDR3 is 15 residues. The CDR3, as DNA: TGTGCCAGCAGCTCCCGGGACAGGGGCGGTGAAAAACTGTTTTTT. Translated, it gives CASSSRDRGGEKLFF.

The chain couples TRBV27 to TRBJ2-7; maybe TRBD1 (5 bases). Germline lookup yields CDR1 MNHEY and CDR2 SMNVEV (reference sequence). This CDR3 has 14 amino acids. The V end lost 6 bases, the J end lost 2 bases, and 14 bases lay between the germline ends. The CDR3 DNA is TGTGCCAGCAGACCCAACAGGAAACCCTACGAGCAGTACTTC. Encoded protein: CASRPNRKPYEQYF.

This sequence joins TRBV7-9 and TRBJ1-6; D is undetermined. The ends were cut back, 2 bases at V and 8 bases at J, with 13 bases in the middle. This CDR3 has 15 amino acids. The germline CDR1 and CDR2 sequences are SEHNR and FQNEAQ (reference sequence). The CDR3 region has the DNA TGTGCCAGCAGCTTAACCGGGTTTAAGGATTCACCCCTCCACTTT. It yields the protein CASSLTGFKDSPLHF.

The gene calls are TRBV2 and TRBJ2-1; 9 nucleotides match TRBD2. This CDR3 spans 13 amino acids. Germline V gene lookup returns CDR1 SNHLY and CDR2 FYNNEI. The J segment lost 15 bases and the V segment lost 0 bases, leaving 6 bases of the junction unmatched. CDR3 in amino acids: CASSEAPSGVGFF. CDR3 bases: TGTGCCAGCAGTGAAGCCCCTAGCGGGGTTGGGTTCTTC.

The chain employs TRBV30 and TRBJ1-4; D gene ambiguous. This CDR3 has 11 residues. Looked up from germline, CDR1 is GTSNPN and CDR2 is SVGIG (reference sequence). Between the trimmed V and J ends, which lost 2 bases and 10 bases, there was a span of 8 bases. The CDR3 DNA reads TGTGCCTGGAGTAGGAGTTTAAAACTGTTTTTT. Its protein is CAWSRSLKLFF.

This rearrangement joins TRBV15 to TRBJ2-5, with 14 bases fitting TRBD2. Trimming at V came to 5 bases and at J to 1 base, leaving 18 bases not matched to a gene. The CDR3 totals 21 residues. The germline V gene has CDR1 LNHNV and CDR2 YYDKDF (reference sequence). CDR3 nucleotide sequence: TGTGCCACCAGCCCAAAGCCCCAATTTGGACTAGCGGGGGGCCCCCAAGAGACCCAGTACTTC. It encodes CATSPKPQFGLAGGPQETQYF.

The sample holds one count of this clone. In DNA form, the CDR3 reads TGTGCCACCAGCCCCGCGGCAGATAGCAATCAGCCCCAGCATTTT. This gives the protein CATSPAADSNQPQHF. The V and J genes are TRBV15 and TRBJ1-5; the D is unclear. V gave up 5 bases and J gave up 0 bases, with 11 bases separating them. CDR3 size: 15 residues. CDR1 is LNHNV, CDR2 YYDKDF, per germline (reference sequence).

The chain carries TRBV7-2 and TRBJ2-5, with 12 bases that match TRBD2. Unmatched junction bases numbered 6, after V lost 5 bases and J lost 5 bases. The CDR3 length is 15 residues. Germline CDR1 reads SGHTA; CDR2 reads FQGNSA. This CDR3 reads CASSGTSGGRETQYF. The CDR3 DNA sequence: TGTGCCAGCAGCGGCACTAGCGGGGGGAGGGAGACCCAGTACTTC.

The V gene is TRBV7-3, the J gene TRBJ2-7, with 9 bases aligning to TRBD2. V gave up 2 bases and J gave up 6 bases; unmatched junction bases: 5. This CDR3 is 14 amino acids long. Per the germline V gene, CDR1 is SGHTA and CDR2 is FQGTGA. In DNA form, the CDR3 reads TGTGCCAGCAGCTTAGCGGGGGGGAAAGGCGAGCAGTACTTC. Its translation: CASSLAGGKGEQYF.

V gene TRBV4-1 combines with J gene TRBJ1-5; D is unresolved. Trimming pared 2 bases from V and 9 bases from J, leaving 14 bases between. The germline V gene has CDR1 MGHRA and CDR2 YSYEKL. The CDR3 consists of 14 residues. Here the CDR3 reads CASSQKRYRRPQHF. CDR3 bases: TGCGCCAGCAGCCAAAAGCGATACCGGCGGCCCCAGCATTTT.

The V and J genes are TRBV9 and TRBJ2-4; possible D gene TRBD1, 6 bases. This CDR3 is built from 16 residues. Deletions cut 3 bases from V and 0 bases from J, with 13 bases between. Germline CDR1 SGDLS, CDR2 YYNGEE. The CDR3 protein is CASSATGSLAKNIQYF. The CDR3 nucleotides are TGTGCCAGCAGCGCAACAGGGTCCTTAGCCAAAAACATTCAGTACTTC.